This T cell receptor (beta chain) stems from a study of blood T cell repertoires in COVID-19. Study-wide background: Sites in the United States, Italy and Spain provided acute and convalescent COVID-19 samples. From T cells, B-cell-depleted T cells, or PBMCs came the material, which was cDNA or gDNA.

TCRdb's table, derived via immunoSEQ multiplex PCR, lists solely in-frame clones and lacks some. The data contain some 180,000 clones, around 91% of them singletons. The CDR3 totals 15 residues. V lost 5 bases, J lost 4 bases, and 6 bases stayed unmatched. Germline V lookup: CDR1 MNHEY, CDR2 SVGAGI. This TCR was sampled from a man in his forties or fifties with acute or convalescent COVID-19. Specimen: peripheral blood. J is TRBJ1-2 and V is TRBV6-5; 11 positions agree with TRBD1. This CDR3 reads CASSTRTGGPYGYTF. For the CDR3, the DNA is TGTGCCAGCAGTACCCGGACAGGGGGCCCCTATGGCTACACCTTC.